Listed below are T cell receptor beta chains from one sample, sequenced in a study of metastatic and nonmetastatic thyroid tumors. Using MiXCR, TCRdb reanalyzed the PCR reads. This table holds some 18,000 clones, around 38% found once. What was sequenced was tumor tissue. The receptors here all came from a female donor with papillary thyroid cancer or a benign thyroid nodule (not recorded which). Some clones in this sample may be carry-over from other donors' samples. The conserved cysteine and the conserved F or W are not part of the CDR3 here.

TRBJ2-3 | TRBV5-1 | ASSFWGSTDTQY
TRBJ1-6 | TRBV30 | AWMGPGGSPLH
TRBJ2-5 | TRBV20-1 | SASGRSEQETQY
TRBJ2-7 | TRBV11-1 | ASSFWGAVSGLSYEQY
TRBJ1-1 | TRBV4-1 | ASSQREITEAF
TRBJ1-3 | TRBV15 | ATSRDRYDRGTGNTIY
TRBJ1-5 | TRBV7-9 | ASSGSSQPQH
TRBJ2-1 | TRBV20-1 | SAGSGRSSYNEQF
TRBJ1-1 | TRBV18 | ASSSDRGEAF
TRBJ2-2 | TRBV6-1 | ASSGRQGALGELF
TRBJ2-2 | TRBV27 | ASSITSGRLAGELF
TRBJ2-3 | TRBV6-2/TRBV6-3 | ASRVMGEVAGISDTQY
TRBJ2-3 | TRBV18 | ASSPGETSTDTQY
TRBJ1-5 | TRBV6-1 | ASSYYTTGNQPQH
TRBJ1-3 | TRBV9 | ASSPQGNGNTIY
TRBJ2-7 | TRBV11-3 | ASSSRESSYEQY
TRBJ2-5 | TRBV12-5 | ASGTRTGFGQETQY
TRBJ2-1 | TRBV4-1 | ASSQDRISVSYNEQF
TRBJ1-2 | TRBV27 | ASSSPPGTGVMSLDGYT
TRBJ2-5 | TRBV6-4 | ASSEGRGEAETQY
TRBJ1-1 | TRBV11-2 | ASSLIVNTEAF
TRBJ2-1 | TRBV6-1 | ASSRQGARNEQF
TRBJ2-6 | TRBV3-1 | ASSQKTAGAGANVLT
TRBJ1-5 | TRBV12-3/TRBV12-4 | ASSLDRAWPQH
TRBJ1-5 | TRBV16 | ASSTRDRVIGNNQPQH
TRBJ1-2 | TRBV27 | ASSPQGAGSASEGYT
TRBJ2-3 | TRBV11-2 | ASSLGGTTTDTQY
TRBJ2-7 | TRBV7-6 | ASSLAGPGVDEQY
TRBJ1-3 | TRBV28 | ASSPWTRESGNTIY
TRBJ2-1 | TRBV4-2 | ASSHAGLAGEYF
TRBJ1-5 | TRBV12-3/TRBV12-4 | ASSLERRARSQH
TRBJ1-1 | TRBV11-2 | ASSTGYNTEAF
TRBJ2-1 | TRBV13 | ASRQAGPRREQF
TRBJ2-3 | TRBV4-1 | ASSPTRTSGGAEDTQY
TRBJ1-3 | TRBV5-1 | ASSLGVDRGSNTIY
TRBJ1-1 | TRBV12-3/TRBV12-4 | ASSLGMNTEAF
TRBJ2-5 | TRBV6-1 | ASSERFPQVMAETQY
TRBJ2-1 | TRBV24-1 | ATSDRTSGRVHEQF
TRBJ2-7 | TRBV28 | ASSLWGQGAYEQY
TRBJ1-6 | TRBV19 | ASKDSSNSPLH
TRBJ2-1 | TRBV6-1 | ASSTGQGFGNEQF
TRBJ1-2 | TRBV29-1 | SVAPAGEHGYT
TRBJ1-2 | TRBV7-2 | ASSLARGTQYGYT